This T cell receptor (beta chain) was sequenced during a study of T cell repertoires in cytomegalovirus infection. TCRdb recomputed calls from the reads with MiXCR, one row per CDR3 protein. The table records 450,000 to 650,000 distinct CDR3 sequences, around two fifths of them present only once. This clonotype was picked up one time. Its antigen remains unknown. The CDR3 sequence is 14 residues long. V lost 8 bases and J lost 4, with 18 bases in between. The V gene's germline CDR1 is SNHLY and CDR2 FYNNEI. The sample here was cultured PBMCs, taken from culture after CMV antigen stimulation. The source is a human donor in good health (CMV status not recorded). Some clones in this sample may be carry-over from other donors' samples. The chain recombines TRBV2 with TRBJ2-7, with D maybe TRBD2 (5 bases). The CDR3 nucleotides read TGTGCCAGCTCTCCCGGACGGGGATTTTACGAGCAGTACTTC. Translation gives CASSPGRGFYEQYF.